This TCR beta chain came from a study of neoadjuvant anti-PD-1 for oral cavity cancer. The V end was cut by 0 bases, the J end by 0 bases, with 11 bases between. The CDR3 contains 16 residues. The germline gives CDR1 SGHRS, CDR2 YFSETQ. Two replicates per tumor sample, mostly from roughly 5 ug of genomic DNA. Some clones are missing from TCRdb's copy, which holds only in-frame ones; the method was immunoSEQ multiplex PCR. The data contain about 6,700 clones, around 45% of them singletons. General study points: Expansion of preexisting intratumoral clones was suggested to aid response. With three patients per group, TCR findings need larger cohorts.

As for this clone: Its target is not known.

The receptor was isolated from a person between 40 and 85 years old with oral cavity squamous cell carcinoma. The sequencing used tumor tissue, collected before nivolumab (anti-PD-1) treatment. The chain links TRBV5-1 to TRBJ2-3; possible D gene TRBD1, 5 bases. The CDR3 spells CASSLGGRLSTDTQYF. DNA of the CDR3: TGCGCCAGCAGCTTGGGGGGCCGATTAAGCACAGATACGCAGTATTTT.